These T cell receptor beta chains were read from a single sample in a study of regulatory T cells in long-lasting Graves disease. TCRdb processed the multiplex PCR reads anew with MiXCR; each CDR3 protein has one entry. The table has roughly 430,000 distinct CDR3 sequences, roughly a fifth seen once; the top ten hold around 15%. Material: peripheral blood mononuclear cells (PBMCs), obtained when the disease was refractory, from a patient treated with antithyroid drugs. All receptors derive from a female donor with Graves disease. The CDR3 runs from the conserved cysteine through the conserved F or W. The D gene is left open where the match is weak. For some rows the clone size is stated as once, few or many, or as a class when expanded; others skip it.

D: TRBD2
size: many
V: TRBV28
J: TRBJ2-7
CDR3: CASSFGASGTYEQYF
DNA: TGTGCCAGCAGTTTTGGGGCTAGCGGGACGTACGAGCAGTACTTC

D: -
size: many
V: TRBV28
J: TRBJ1-5
CDR3: CASSSGLSNQPQHF
DNA: TGTGCCAGCAGTTCCGGACTGTCCAATCAGCCCCAGCATTTT

D: TRBD2
size: -
V: TRBV30
J: TRBJ2-5
CDR3: CAWSVLAGPQETQYF
DNA: TGTGCCTGGAGTGTACTAGCGGGTCCTCAAGAGACCCAGTACTTC

D: TRBD1
size: -
V: TRBV20-1
J: TRBJ2-7
CDR3: CSARAGQGRREQYF
DNA: TGCAGTGCTAGAGCGGGACAGGGGCGCCGCGAGCAGTACTTC

D: -
size: many
V: TRBV2
J: TRBJ2-4
CDR3: CASSVTQGAKNIQYF
DNA: TGTGCCAGCAGCGTGACCCAGGGAGCCAAAAACATTCAGTACTTC

D: -
size: -
V: TRBV27
J: TRBJ2-7
CDR3: CASSLREGGLGVLEQYF
DNA: TGTGCCAGCAGTTTAAGGGAAGGAGGGCTCGGGGTTCTCGAGCAGTACTTC

D: -
size: many
V: TRBV28
J: TRBJ1-3
CDR3: CASSLMLWDTIYF
DNA: TGTGCCAGCAGTTTAATGTTGTGGGACACCATATATTTT

D: -
size: many
V: TRBV11-2
J: TRBJ2-2
CDR3: CASSSPLSGRNGELFF
DNA: TGTGCCAGCAGCTCACCACTCTCGGGAAGGAACGGGGAGCTGTTTTTT

D: TRBD1
size: many
V: TRBV28
J: TRBJ2-7
CDR3: CASRLSGTGFYEQYF
DNA: TGTGCCAGCAGGCTATCCGGGACAGGGTTCTACGAGCAGTACTTC

D: -
size: many
V: TRBV30
J: TRBJ1-4
CDR3: CAWSRAGGGGLFF
DNA: TGTGCCTGGAGCCGGGCAGGTGGTGGTGGACTGTTTTTT

D: TRBD2
size: once
V: TRBV19
J: TRBJ2-1
CDR3: CASSKGGRALSEQFF
DNA: TGTGCCAGTAGTAAAGGTGGGAGGGCCCTCAGTGAGCAGTTCTTC

D: TRBD1
size: many
V: TRBV7-8
J: TRBJ1-1
CDR3: CASSRGQGGTEAFF
DNA: TGTGCCAGCAGCCGTGGACAGGGTGGCACTGAAGCTTTCTTT

D: -
size: many
V: TRBV7-9
J: TRBJ1-6
CDR3: CASSASPYNSPLHF
DNA: TGTGCCAGCAGCGCAAGTCCCTATAATTCACCCCTCCACTTT

D: TRBD1
size: many
V: TRBV6-5
J: TRBJ1-2
CDR3: CASSYSAGTGLIHGYTF
DNA: TGTGCCAGCAGTTACTCGGCCGGGACAGGGCTAATCCATGGCTACACCTTC

D: TRBD1
size: few
V: TRBV19
J: TRBJ1-1
CDR3: CASSAGGTAMNTEAFF
DNA: TGTGCCAGTAGTGCAGGGGGGACGGCAATGAACACTGAAGCTTTCTTT

D: TRBD2
size: -
V: TRBV6-2/TRBV6-3
J: TRBJ2-2
CDR3: CASSLLAGGHTGELFF
DNA: TGTGCCAGCAGTCTGCTAGCGGGAGGGCACACCGGGGAGCTGTTTTTT